The 24 T cell receptor beta chains below were found in one sample sequenced in a study of blood T cell repertoires in COVID-19. The protocol was immunoSEQ multiplex PCR, while the TCRdb copy is restricted to in-frame clones and leaves out a portion. The sample includes around 310,000 clones, roughly 86% of them seen just once. The specimen sequenced was PBMCs or T cells enriched from blood (not recorded which). These receptors were taken from a woman in her twenties or thirties who had recovered from COVID-19.

The V gene is TRBV19, the J gene TRBJ2-1, with 8 bases lining up with TRBD2. The germline gives CDR1 LNHDA, CDR2 SQIVND (reference sequence). The CDR3 totals 16 residues. The trim removed 4 bases at V and 3 bases at J, leaving 8 bases unmatched. CDR3 sequence (DNA): TGTGCCAGTAGTAGCCTAGCGGGTCCCAACTACAATGAGCAGTTCTTC. Amino acid sequence: CASSSLAGPNYNEQFF.

The chain combines TRBV7-9 with TRBJ2-5; 9 bases agree with TRBD1. From germline, CDR1 is SEHNR and CDR2 FQNEAQ (reference sequence). The CDR3 length is 13 residues. The CDR3 DNA is TGTGCTTGCAAAGGGACAGGGCTGGAGACCCAGTACTTC. Residues: CACKGTGLETQYF.

The chain combines TRBV19 with TRBJ2-3, with 8 bases identical to TRBD2. Trimming took 4 bases from V and 4 from J; bases not matched to a gene: 4. The CDR3 consists of 14 residues. Germline V lookup: CDR1 LNHDA, CDR2 SQIVND (reference sequence). CDR3 amino acids: CASSSSGGSDTQYF. DNA for the CDR3: TGTGCCAGTAGTAGCTCGGGAGGGTCAGATACGCAGTATTTT. The variable domain in full, completed from reference TRBV19 and TRBJ2-3, reads DGGITQSPKYLFRKEGQNVTLSCEQNLNHDAMYWYRQDPGQGLRLIYYSQIVNDFQKGDIAEGYSVSREKKESFPLTVTSAQKNPTAFYLCASSSSGGSDTQYFGPGTRLTVL.

The chain has TRBV4-2 and TRBJ1-3; D gene unclear. CDR1 and CDR2 (germline): LGHNA, YNFKEQ. Trimming removed 5 bases at V and 4 bases at J, with 15 bases between. The CDR3 contains 15 residues. CDR3 nucleotides: TGTGCCAGCAGCTACGGGATAGCGGTAGGAAACACCATATATTTT. Its protein product is CASSYGIAVGNTIYF.

J is TRBJ2-7 and V is TRBV6-5; 8 bases map to TRBD2. Germline V gene lookup returns CDR1 MNHEY and CDR2 SVGAGI. With 5 bases clipped from V and 3 bases from J, the junction kept 3 bases outside the gene matches. CDR3 length equals 13 residues. The CDR3 region is CASSLAGDYEQYF. For the CDR3, the DNA is TGTGCCAGCAGTCTAGCGGGCGACTACGAGCAGTACTTC.

This rearrangement joins TRBV19 to TRBJ1-4; D gene unclear. The CDR3 extends over 15 amino acids. Looked up from germline, CDR1 is LNHDA and CDR2 is SQIVND (reference sequence). V was clipped by 3 bases and J by 8 bases, with 16 bases between them. CDR3 residues: CASSIVSVTLEKLFF. DNA of the CDR3: TGTGCCAGTAGTATTGTCTCGGTAACCCTAGAAAAACTGTTTTTT.

The chain combines TRBV6-5 with TRBJ1-4; tentative D call: TRBD1 (5 bases). The germline CDR1 and CDR2 sequences are MNHEY and SVGAGI. V shed 3 bases and J shed 14 bases, with 16 bases lying between them. The CDR3 is 13 amino acids. The CDR3 is CASSYESGDPLFF. In DNA, the CDR3 is TGTGCCAGCAGTTATGAGTCGGGGGATCCGCTGTTTTTT.

The chain uses TRBV7-6 and TRBJ1-5, with D unresolved. The CDR3 totals 14 residues. The V gene lost 3 bases and the J gene lost 7 bases, with 13 bases spanning the gap. The germline V gene encodes CDR1 SGHVS and CDR2 FNYEAQ. The CDR3 nucleotides are TGTGCCAGCAGCTTGTGGGAGACGGAGCAGCCCCAGCATTTT. Translating it yields CASSLWETEQPQHF.

The chain couples TRBV7-9 to TRBJ1-1; possible D gene TRBD1, 5 bases. There are 12 residues in the CDR3. CDR1 is SEHNR and CDR2 is FQNEAQ in the germline V gene (reference sequence). V lost 6 bases to trimming and J lost 8 bases, with 13 bases between them. The DNA of the CDR3 is TGTGCCAGCAGTTACCTAGGGGTGGAAGCTTTCTTT. This translates into CASSYLGVEAFF.

V is TRBV5-1 and J is TRBJ2-3; a weak D match, TRBD1 (6 bases). The germline gives CDR1 SGHRS, CDR2 YFSETQ. Trimming took off 0 bases at V and 5 bases at J, with 19 bases between the two ends. The CDR3 length is 17 residues. CDR3 amino acids: CASSLGPGQGLRDTQYF. The CDR3 nucleotides read TGCGCCAGCAGCTTGGGTCCGGGGCAGGGGCTGAGAGATACGCAGTATTTT.

The rearrangement links TRBV29-1 to TRBJ2-7; D perhaps matches TRBD1 (6 bases). Germline V gene data show CDR1 as SQVTM and CDR2 as ANQGSEA. The CDR3 extends over 13 amino acids. V lost 4 bases and J 2 bases, leaving 12 bases between the germline ends. CDR3 bases: TGCAGCGTTGTGAGGGACACTACCTACGAGCAGTACTTC. It encodes CSVVRDTTYEQYF.

This chain links TRBV13 with TRBJ2-7, with D maybe TRBD2 (6 bases). Trimming removed 7 bases from V and 6 bases from J, with 16 bases in between. The CDR3 runs to 13 residues. In germline, CDR1 is PRHDT, CDR2 FYEKMQ (reference sequence). This CDR3 is CASMGGSSGEQYF. CDR3 coding DNA: TGTGCCAGCATGGGGGGTTCATCGGGCGAGCAGTACTTC.

This clone has only a few counts. The rearrangement joins TRBV5-8 to TRBJ1-4, with 9 bases that match TRBD1. There are 14 residues in the CDR3. V lost 5 bases, J lost 8 bases, and 7 bases stayed unmatched. CDR1 is SGHTS and CDR2 is YDEGEE in the germline V gene. The CDR3 nucleotides read TGTGCCAGCAGTAGGGGACAGGGTGGCGAAAAACTGTTTTTT. Amino acids: CASSRGQGGEKLFF.

The chain recombines TRBV12-3 or TRBV12-4 with TRBJ2-5; 11 positions agree with TRBD2. The CDR3 sequence is 12 residues long. The V and J ends lost 7 bases and 5 bases, in that order; junction bases with no gene match: 0. CDR3 DNA: TGTGCCAGCACTAGCGGGAGGGAGACCCAGTACTTC. It specifies CASTSGRETQYF.

The genes are TRBV28 and TRBJ1-5; no clear D. V lost 4 bases and J lost 7, with 23 bases in between. Germline V gene sequence: CDR1 MDHEN, CDR2 SYDVKM. This CDR3 has 17 amino acids. The CDR3: CASSYWSPGEGGQPQHF. The CDR3 DNA reads TGTGCCAGCAGTTATTGGAGCCCTGGTGAGGGAGGCCAGCCCCAGCATTTT.

To note about this clone: Distinct nucleotide sequences in the sample also encode this CDR3. This chain links TRBV19 with TRBJ2-7; D perhaps matches TRBD1 (6 bases). V lost 1 base to trimming and J lost 0 bases, with 7 bases between them. The CDR3 contains 14 residues. Germline loops: CDR1 LNHDA, CDR2 SQIVND (reference sequence). The CDR3 DNA reads as TGTGCCAGTAGTATAGGAGGGGGCTCCTACGAGCAGTACTTC. The encoded protein is CASSIGGGSYEQYF.

CDR3 amino acids: CASSQDLNNYGYTF. In DNA form, the CDR3 reads TGTGCCAGCAGCCAAGACCTAAACAACTATGGCTACACCTTC. V and J are TRBV3-1 (or the pseudogene TRBV3-2) and TRBJ1-2; D is undetermined. V lost 0 bases to trimming and J lost 2 bases, with 7 bases between them. Germline-derived CDR1 and CDR2 are LGHDT and YNNKEL (reference sequence). The CDR3 sequence is 14 residues long.

The genes are TRBV6-5 and TRBJ1-4; 7 positions agree with TRBD1. The germline gives CDR1 MNHEY, CDR2 SVGAGI. V gave up 6 bases and J gave up 5 bases; unmatched junction bases: 3. CDR3 length equals 13 residues. CDR3 amino acids: CASSGTVNEKLFF. The CDR3 DNA reads as TGTGCCAGCAGCGGGACAGTGAATGAAAAACTGTTTTTT.

The J gene is TRBJ1-5, the V gene TRBV27; D might be TRBD1 (6 bases). This CDR3 is 13 amino acids long. Germline CDR1 MNHEY, CDR2 SMNVEV (reference sequence). Trimming cost V 2 bases and J 7 bases, with 9 bases left between them. This CDR3 is CASSLNRVQPQHF. CDR3 nucleotide sequence: TGTGCCAGCAGTTTAAACAGGGTCCAGCCCCAGCATTTT.

The genes are TRBV7-8 and TRBJ2-7; unclear D gene. This CDR3 spans 12 amino acids. Trimming removed 1 base from V and 9 bases from J, with 10 bases in between. Per the germline V gene, CDR1 is SGHVS and CDR2 is FQNEAQ. CDR3 sequence (DNA): TGTGCCAGCAGCTTAGTCGTCCAGTGGCAGTACTTC. Amino acid sequence: CASSLVVQWQYF. Full variable domain (outside the CDR3, taken from reference TRBV7-8 and TRBJ2-7): GAGVSQSPRYKVAKRGQDVALRCDPISGHVSLFWYQQALGQGPEFLTYFQNEAQLDKSGLPSDRFFAERPEGSVSTLKIQRTQQEDSAVYLCASSLVVQWQYFGPGTRLTVT.

The rearrangement joins TRBV5-4 to TRBJ2-1; 11 bases fit TRBD2. There are 13 residues in the CDR3. The J segment lost 6 bases and the V segment lost 9 bases, leaving 5 bases of the junction unmatched. The V gene's germline CDR1 is SGHNT and CDR2 YYREEE (reference sequence). CDR3 sequence (DNA): TGTGCCACTCGACTAGCGGGACTCAATGAGCAGTTCTTC. It encodes CATRLAGLNEQFF.

V is TRBV11-2 and J is TRBJ1-2; D is unclear. The CDR3 length is 14 residues. The V and J ends lost 5 bases and 8 bases respectively, with 18 bases between them. Germline CDR1 is SGHAT and CDR2 is FQNNGV. The CDR3 DNA follows: TGTGCCAGCAGCCTTGAGGTCGGGTCACAAGGCTACACCTTC. Translation gives CASSLEVGSQGYTF.

The V and J genes are TRBV2 and TRBJ2-2; possible D gene TRBD1, 6 bases. Trimming cost V 7 bases and J 2 bases, with 14 bases left between them. The germline gives CDR1 SNHLY, CDR2 FYNNEI. This CDR3 spans 15 amino acids. In DNA, the CDR3 is TGTGCCAGCATTCTGCGGACAGATAACACCGGGGAGCTGTTTTTT. It is translated as CASILRTDNTGELFF.

V gene TRBV9 combines with J gene TRBJ2-3, with TRBD2 matching over 13 bases. Germline assignment: CDR1 SGDLS and CDR2 YYNGEE. The V gene end was trimmed by 0 bases and the J gene end by 2 bases; junction bases not matched to a gene: 6. There are 18 residues in the CDR3. DNA of the CDR3: TGTGCCAGCAGCGTAGCTACGGGACTAGCGGGACCCACAGATACGCAGTATTTT. Translating gives CASSVATGLAGPTDTQYF.